This TCR beta chain was retrieved from a study of blood T cell repertoires in COVID-19. Across the whole study: The United States, Italy and Spain provided the acute and convalescent COVID-19 samples. In each case, the material was cDNA or gDNA derived from T cells, B-cell-depleted T cells, or PBMCs.

V lost 1 base to trimming and J lost 5 bases; unmatched junction nucleotides: 10. The CDR3 loop spans 17 amino acids. The germline CDR1 and CDR2 sequences are LNHNV and YYDKDF (reference sequence). Source study methods: Amplifying reference gene primers gave estimates of nucleated cell counts. Repertoires were generated with immunoSEQ multiplex PCR, while TCRdb's copy carries only in-frame clones and drops some. Clone size and the V and J calls come from that table; the DNA yielded D and trimming. The sample lists some 100,000 clones; roughly 89% were seen once. In this sample, this clone turned up once.

Sequencing was done on a sample of peripheral blood. The chain recombines TRBV15 with TRBJ1-4; the match to TRBD1 covers 7 bases. This receptor was identified in a man between 70 and 80 years old with acute or convalescent COVID-19. The CDR3 here is CATSRAGTVRQNEKLFF. The CDR3 DNA follows: TGTGCCACCAGCAGAGCGGGGACAGTGCGCCAAAATGAAAAACTGTTTTTT. Using reference TRBV15 and TRBJ1-4 for the parts outside the CDR3, the full variable domain is DAMVIQNPRYQVTQFGKPVTLSCSQTLNHNVMYWYQQKSSQAPKLLFHYYDKDFNNEADTPDNFQSRRPNTSFCFLDIRSPGLGDTAMYLCATSRAGTVRQNEKLFFGSGTQLSVL.